The clone carrying this T cell receptor beta chain ranks as medium-sized. Its antigen is as yet unknown. The template was genomic DNA from peripheral blood, not RNA. The data were taken from a study of T cell repertoires in aging, cancer and after chemotherapy. Whole-study context: Healthy donor repertoires were recorded over several months to years and showed clear clonal overlap.

Study-level results: These repertoire data do not allow conclusions about immunological memory after chemotherapy. Rebound thymic output was suggested by rising median generation probability during chemotherapy in each cancer cohort. Healthy donors lost TCR diversity with age mainly through richness, cancer patients through richness and evenness.

With 0 bases removed from V and 2 bases from J, the gap between germline ends came to 7 bases. The CDR3 is made up of 14 amino acids. Germline V lookup: CDR1 MNHEY, CDR2 SVGAGI. A mixed TRB-A/B primer pool amplified rearranged TRB by multiplex touch-down PCR. TCRdb redid the calling of the multiplex PCR reads with MiXCR, one entry per CDR3 protein. The sample contains 5,000 or so distinct CDR3 sequences, roughly 21% of which appear only once. The chain uses TRBV6-5 and TRBJ2-5, with D maybe TRBD2 (5 bases). The sample consisted of blood. This receptor was taken from a human donor in good health. The donor label of this sample is uncertain. The CDR3 DNA reads TGTGCCAGCAGTTACTCGCCGGGGCAAGAGACCCAGTACTTC. Its translation: CASSYSPGQETQYF.